This T cell receptor beta chain stems from a study of blood T cell repertoires in COVID-19 (dated by TCRdb to the early 2020s). Regarding the complete study: The collaborator samples originated in the United States, Italy and Spain and spanned the acute and convalescent phases of COVID-19. The material from the prospective study consisted of cDNA or gDNA derived from T cells, B-cell-depleted T cells, or PBMCs. The dataset comprised deeply sampled blood TCRbeta repertoires from subjects exposed to, actively infected with, or recovered from COVID-19. The repertoires were made available in a free public database intended to serve as a resource for research on the immune response to SARS-CoV-2. The samples were drawn from the first 160 participants of the ongoing ImmuneRACE study and from 950 to 1,500 subjects provided by 6 global collaborators. The sample metadata nearly always contained a de-identified subject ID, COVID-19 status, age in years and sex. Where HLA class I and class II types were available, the types were taken from metadata supplied by the sample provider, not from assay-based typing. The paper as a whole reports these results and caveats: How much clinical and demographic metadata was included differed by source and by participant, and the metadata was provided uncurated.

Whole blood was collected in K2EDTA tubes by collaborating institutions according to the institutions' own protocols. For TCRbeta analysis, collaborators shipped samples as frozen whole blood, isolated PBMCs, or DNA extracted from either of those sample types. The immunoSEQ Assay, a bias-controlled multiplex PCR, was used to amplify TCRbeta CDR3 regions from genomic DNA. Per the authors' processing: Nucleated cell counts per sample were estimated from amplification of reference gene primers within the assay. Sequence reads were collapsed and filtered to measure the absolute abundance of every unique TCRbeta CDR3 rearrangement. Productive Simpson clonality was computed per sample as the square root of Simpson's diversity index over productive rearrangements. TCRdb stores this immuneACCESS table with in-frame sequences only. Part of the clones is absent; in the studies checked, under half of the shortfall reflects unresolved V genes, and no reason is known for the rest. V, J and clone size reflect that table, while D and trimming were determined from the DNA. A total of about 130,000 clones appear in this sample, approximately 83% of them only once. Approximately 8.7% of the sample goes to the ten largest clones.

The cysteine opens and the phenylalanine closes a CDR3 of 13 amino acids. Just CDR3 DNA is preserved here, 39 bases in frame from base 1. V is reduced by 0 bases and J by 8 bases, leaving a spacing of 10 bases between them. CDR1 is given as MNHEY and CDR2 as SVGAGI, both from the germline V gene. As concerns this clone: The clone's antigen remains unknown. No base quality values were provided; no much bigger clone lies one nucleotide off.

The sequence derives from a man aged 40-55 years with active or convalescent COVID-19. The sequenced sample was peripheral blood. The chain is assembled from TRBV6-5 and TRBJ1-2; no D gene is confidently identified. For the CDR3, the sequence is CASSYSRVGGYTF. The sequenced DNA: TGTGCCAGCAGTTACTCGAGGGTGGGAGGCTACACCTTC.